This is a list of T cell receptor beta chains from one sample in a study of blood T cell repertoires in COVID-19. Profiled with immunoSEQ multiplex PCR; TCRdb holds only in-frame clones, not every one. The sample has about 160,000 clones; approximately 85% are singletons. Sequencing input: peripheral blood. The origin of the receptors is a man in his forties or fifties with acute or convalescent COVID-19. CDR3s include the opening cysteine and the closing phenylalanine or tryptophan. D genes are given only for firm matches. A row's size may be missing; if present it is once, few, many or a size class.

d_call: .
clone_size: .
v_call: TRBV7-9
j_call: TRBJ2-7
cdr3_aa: CASSLSVQRKNF
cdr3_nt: TGTGCCAGCAGCTTGTCGGTGCAGCGGAAAAACTTC

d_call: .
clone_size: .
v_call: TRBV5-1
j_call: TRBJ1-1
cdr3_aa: CASSLLVTREGTEAFF
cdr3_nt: TGCGCCAGCAGCTTGTTGGTCACCAGGGAGGGCACTGAAGCTTTCTTT

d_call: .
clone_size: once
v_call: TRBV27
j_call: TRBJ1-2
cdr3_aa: CASSLNRDYGYTF
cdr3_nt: TGTGCCAGCAGTTTGAACAGGGACTATGGCTACACCTTC

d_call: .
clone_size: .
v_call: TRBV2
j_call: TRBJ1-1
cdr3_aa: CASSEGGHYTEAFF
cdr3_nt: TGTGCCAGCAGTGAAGGAGGCCACTACACTGAAGCTTTCTTT

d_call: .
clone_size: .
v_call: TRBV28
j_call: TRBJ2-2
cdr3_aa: CASSRAGAGFTGELFF
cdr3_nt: TGTGCCAGCAGTCGCGCTGGTGCGGGGTTTACCGGGGAGCTGTTTTTT

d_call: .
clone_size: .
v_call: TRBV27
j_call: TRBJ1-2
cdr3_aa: CASSDTSDYGYTF
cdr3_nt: TGTGCCAGCAGTGACACATCCGACTATGGCTACACCTTC

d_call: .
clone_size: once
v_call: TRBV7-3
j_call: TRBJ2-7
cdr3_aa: CASSLFGGRGSQYEQYF
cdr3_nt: TGTGCCAGCAGCTTATTCGGGGGGCGGGGCAGCCAGTACGAGCAGTACTTC

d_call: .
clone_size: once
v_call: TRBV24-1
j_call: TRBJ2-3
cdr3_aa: CATSEPSPGVDTQYF
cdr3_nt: TGTGCCACCAGTGAGCCTAGCCCTGGAGTAGATACGCAGTATTTT

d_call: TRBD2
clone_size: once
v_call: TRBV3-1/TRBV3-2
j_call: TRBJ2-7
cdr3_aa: CASSPRGVIDEQYF
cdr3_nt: TGTGCCAGCAGCCCCCGGGGGGTTATCGACGAGCAGTACTTC

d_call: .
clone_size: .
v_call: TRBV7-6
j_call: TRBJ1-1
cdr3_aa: CASSLVIQDSGRAFF
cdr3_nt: TGTGCCAGCAGCTTAGTGATCCAAGATTCTGGGCGAGCTTTCTTT

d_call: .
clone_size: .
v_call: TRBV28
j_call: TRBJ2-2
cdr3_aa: CASSYSAGAGELFF
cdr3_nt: TGTGCCAGCAGTTACTCAGCGGGCGCCGGGGAGCTGTTTTTT

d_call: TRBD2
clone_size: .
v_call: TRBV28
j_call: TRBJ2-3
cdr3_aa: CASNPTRAGATDTQYF
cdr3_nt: TGTGCCAGCAATCCGACTCGAGCGGGGGCCACAGATACGCAGTATTTT

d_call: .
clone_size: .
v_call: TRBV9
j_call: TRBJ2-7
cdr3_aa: CASSPHTDITYEQYF
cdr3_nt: TGTGCCAGCAGCCCACATACGGACATCACCTACGAGCAGTACTTC

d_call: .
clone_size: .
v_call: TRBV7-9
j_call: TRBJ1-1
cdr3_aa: CASSIQTQGNTEAFF
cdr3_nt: TGTGCCAGCAGCATTCAAACGCAGGGGAACACTGAAGCTTTCTTT

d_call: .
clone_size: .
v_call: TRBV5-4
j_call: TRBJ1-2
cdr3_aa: CASSLRGGNYGYTF
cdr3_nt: TGTGCCAGCAGCTTGAGGGGAGGGAACTATGGCTACACCTTC

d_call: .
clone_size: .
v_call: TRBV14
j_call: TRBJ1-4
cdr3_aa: CASSQDQAFHKKLFF
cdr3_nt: TGTGCCAGCAGCCAAGATCAGGCCTTTCATAAAAAACTGTTTTTT

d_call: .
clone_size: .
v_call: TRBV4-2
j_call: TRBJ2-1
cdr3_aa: CASSQDRGGGNEQFF
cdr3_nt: TGTGCCAGCAGCCAAGATAGAGGGGGGGGCAATGAGCAGTTCTTC

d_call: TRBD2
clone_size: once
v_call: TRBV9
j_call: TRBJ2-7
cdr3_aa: CASSVAPAGASYEQYF
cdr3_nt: TGTGCCAGCAGCGTAGCCCCAGCGGGGGCCTCCTACGAGCAGTACTTC

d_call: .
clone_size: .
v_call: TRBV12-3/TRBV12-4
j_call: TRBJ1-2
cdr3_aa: CASSYSGNYGYTF
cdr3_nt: TGTGCCAGCAGTTACTCGGGGAACTATGGCTACACCTTC

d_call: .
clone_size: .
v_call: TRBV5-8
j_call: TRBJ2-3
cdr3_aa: CASSLEGRVGGDTQYF
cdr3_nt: TGTGCCAGCAGCTTGGAGGGTAGAGTGGGCGGGGATACGCAGTATTTT

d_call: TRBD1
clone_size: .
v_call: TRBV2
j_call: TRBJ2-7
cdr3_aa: CASRPPDRRSSYEQYF
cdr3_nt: TGTGCCAGCAGGCCCCCGGACAGGAGATCCTCCTACGAGCAGTACTTC

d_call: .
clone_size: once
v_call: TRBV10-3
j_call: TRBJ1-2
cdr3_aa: CAIREGGVSGYTF
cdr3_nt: TGTGCCATCAGGGAGGGGGGGGTTAGCGGCTACACCTTC

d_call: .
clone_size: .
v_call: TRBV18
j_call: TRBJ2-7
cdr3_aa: CASSREGGASYEQYF
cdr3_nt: TGTGCCAGCTCACGGGAAGGGGGGGCGTCCTACGAGCAGTACTTC

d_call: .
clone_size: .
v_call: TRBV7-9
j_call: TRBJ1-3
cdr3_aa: CASRPDSSGNTIYF
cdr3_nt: TGTGCCAGCAGGCCAGATTCCTCTGGAAACACCATATATTTT

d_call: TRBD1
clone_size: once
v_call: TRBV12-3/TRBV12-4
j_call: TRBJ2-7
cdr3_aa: CASRPGQGGDQYF
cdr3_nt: TGTGCCAGCAGGCCGGGACAGGGAGGGGATCAGTACTTC

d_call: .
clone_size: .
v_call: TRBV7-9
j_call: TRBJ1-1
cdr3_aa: CASSFISGEEAFF
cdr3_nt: TGTGCCAGCAGCTTTATTTCGGGGGAGGAAGCTTTCTTT